This T cell receptor beta chain was identified during a study of OX40 agonist ivuxolimab in advanced cancers. Sequencing was performed with immunoSEQ multiplex PCR; in TCRdb, only in-frame clones are kept and a portion is missing. The data hold about 32,000 clones, with 81% observed a single time. V was clipped by 5 bases and J by 0 bases, with 9 bases between them. The CDR3 loop spans 14 amino acids. Per the germline V gene, CDR1 is SGHTA and CDR2 is FQGTGA. This TCR was sampled from an adult with an advanced solid tumor such as melanoma, head and neck, liver or kidney cancer. The specimen comprised CD4+ or CD8+ T cells sorted from blood, sampled in a trial of the OX40 agonist ivuxolimab. The chain carries TRBV7-3 and TRBJ2-3, with TRBD2 as a possible D gene (6 bases). CDR3 amino acids: CASSRDFSTDTQYF. The CDR3 region has the DNA TGTGCCAGCAGCCGGGACTTCAGCACAGATACGCAGTATTTT.